A selection of T cell receptor beta chains follows, all from one sample in a study of T cell responses to AZD1222 COVID-19 vaccine. Here immunoSEQ multiplex PCR was the method, and the copy in TCRdb shows in-frame clones only, minus some. The sample holds roughly 200,000 clones, around 88% seen once. This sample comprised peripheral blood, obtained on day 0 of AZD1222 vaccination. These receptor sequences come from an adult in good health. CDR3s include the opening cysteine and the closing phenylalanine or tryptophan. The D gene is left open where the match is weak. A clone size is listed for some rows: how often the clone was seen (once, few, many), or a class if it is expanded.

j_gene: TRBJ2-3
v_gene: TRBV15
abundance: .
d_gene: TRBD2
CDR3aa: CATSRGGTSGVTDTQYF
CDR3nt: TGTGCCACCAGCAGAGGTGGGACTAGCGGGGTCACAGATACGCAGTATTTT

j_gene: TRBJ2-3
v_gene: TRBV28
abundance: .
d_gene: .
CDR3aa: CASSLPPGSTDTQYF
CDR3nt: TGTGCCAGCAGTCTCCCCCCGGGGAGCACAGATACGCAGTATTTT

j_gene: TRBJ1-4
v_gene: TRBV18
abundance: .
d_gene: .
CDR3aa: CASSPPGPRRTNEKLFF
CDR3nt: TGTGCCAGCTCACCACCTGGACCCAGAAGAACTAATGAAAAACTGTTTTTT

j_gene: TRBJ1-5
v_gene: TRBV4-1
abundance: .
d_gene: TRBD1
CDR3aa: CASSQAPWGQGINQPQHF
CDR3nt: TGCGCCAGCAGCCAAGCCCCGTGGGGACAGGGGATTAATCAGCCCCAGCATTTT

j_gene: TRBJ2-3
v_gene: TRBV7-3
abundance: .
d_gene: .
CDR3aa: CASSLNSITDTQYF
CDR3nt: TGTGCCAGCAGCTTAAATTCCATAACAGATACGCAGTATTTT

j_gene: TRBJ2-7
v_gene: TRBV4-2
abundance: .
d_gene: TRBD2
CDR3aa: CASSEAGLAGGLYEQYF
CDR3nt: TGTGCCAGCAGCGAAGCGGGACTAGCGGGGGGGCTCTACGAGCAGTACTTC

j_gene: TRBJ2-7
v_gene: TRBV5-1
abundance: .
d_gene: .
CDR3aa: CASGTDSYEQYF
CDR3nt: TGCGCCAGCGGGACTGACTCGTACGAGCAGTACTTC

j_gene: TRBJ2-7
v_gene: TRBV7-9
abundance: .
d_gene: .
CDR3aa: CASSPGGLRPGEQYF
CDR3nt: TGTGCCAGCAGCCCCGGGGGACTCCGACCAGGCGAGCAGTACTTC

j_gene: TRBJ2-1
v_gene: TRBV5-4
abundance: .
d_gene: .
CDR3aa: CASSFSLAGEQFF
CDR3nt: TGTGCCAGCAGCTTTTCTCTAGCAGGTGAGCAGTTCTTC

j_gene: TRBJ1-5
v_gene: TRBV9
abundance: once
d_gene: .
CDR3aa: CASSVGGIGNQPQHF
CDR3nt: TGTGCCAGCAGCGTAGGGGGGATAGGCAATCAGCCCCAGCATTTT

j_gene: TRBJ2-7
v_gene: TRBV21-1
abundance: once
d_gene: .
CDR3aa: CASSKDGPSYEQYF
CDR3nt: TGTGCCAGCAGCAAAGATGGCCCCTCCTACGAGCAGTACTTC

j_gene: TRBJ2-1
v_gene: TRBV10-3
abundance: .
d_gene: .
CDR3aa: CAISDQPGIDEQFF
CDR3nt: TGTGCCATCAGTGACCAGCCAGGGATCGATGAGCAGTTCTTC

j_gene: TRBJ1-6
v_gene: TRBV10-3
abundance: .
d_gene: TRBD1
CDR3aa: CAISLSGQGASPLHF
CDR3nt: TGTGCCATCAGTCTCTCGGGACAGGGGGCCTCACCCCTCCACTTT

j_gene: TRBJ1-2
v_gene: TRBV19
abundance: .
d_gene: .
CDR3aa: CASSIPNSYGYTF
CDR3nt: TGTGCCAGTAGTATTCCTAACAGCTATGGCTACACCTTC

j_gene: TRBJ2-5
v_gene: TRBV5-1
abundance: .
d_gene: .
CDR3aa: CASSLGGGDQETQYF
CDR3nt: TGCGCCAGCAGCTTAGGGGGTGGGGACCAAGAGACCCAGTACTTC

j_gene: TRBJ1-3
v_gene: TRBV5-1
abundance: .
d_gene: .
CDR3aa: CASTQTGSVPGNTIYF
CDR3nt: TGCGCCAGCACCCAGACAGGCTCGGTGCCGGGAAACACCATATATTTT

j_gene: TRBJ2-6
v_gene: TRBV16
abundance: .
d_gene: .
CDR3aa: CASSPSGANVLTF
CDR3nt: TGTGCCAGCAGCCCCTCTGGGGCCAACGTCCTGACTTTC

j_gene: TRBJ2-7
v_gene: TRBV9
abundance: .
d_gene: .
CDR3aa: CASSIGGISYEQYF
CDR3nt: TGTGCCAGCAGCATAGGGGGAATCTCCTACGAGCAGTACTTC

j_gene: TRBJ2-3
v_gene: TRBV6-4
abundance: .
d_gene: TRBD2
CDR3aa: CASSETLGGGTDTQYF
CDR3nt: TGTGCCAGCAGTGAGACGTTGGGGGGGGGCACAGATACGCAGTATTTT

j_gene: TRBJ2-5
v_gene: TRBV7-8
abundance: .
d_gene: TRBD2
CDR3aa: CASSLGGRETQYF
CDR3nt: TGTGCCAGCAGCTTGGGGGGGAGGGAGACCCAGTACTTC

j_gene: TRBJ2-1
v_gene: TRBV7-3
abundance: .
d_gene: TRBD2
CDR3aa: CASGLAVSSYNEQFF
CDR3nt: TGTGCCAGCGGCCTAGCGGTGAGCTCCTACAATGAGCAGTTCTTC

j_gene: TRBJ1-5
v_gene: TRBV27
abundance: .
d_gene: .
CDR3aa: CASRFGGAGGQPQHF
CDR3nt: TGTGCCAGCAGGTTCGGGGGTGCCGGGGGTCAGCCCCAGCATTTT

j_gene: TRBJ1-4
v_gene: TRBV24-1
abundance: once
d_gene: .
CDR3aa: CATSAPGFNEKLFF
CDR3nt: TGTGCCACCAGTGCGCCCGGATTTAATGAAAAACTGTTTTTT

j_gene: TRBJ2-5
v_gene: TRBV5-6
abundance: .
d_gene: .
CDR3aa: CASSLAVGTQETQYF
CDR3nt: TGTGCCAGCAGCTTGGCCGTGGGGACCCAAGAGACCCAGTACTTC

j_gene: TRBJ1-1
v_gene: TRBV2
abundance: .
d_gene: .
CDR3aa: CASSEKGTKGTPTEAFF
CDR3nt: TGTGCCAGCAGTGAAAAGGGTACAAAGGGGACCCCAACTGAAGCTTTCTTT

j_gene: TRBJ2-7
v_gene: TRBV29-1
abundance: .
d_gene: TRBD1
CDR3aa: CSVVRGLPWPDEQYF
CDR3nt: TGCAGCGTTGTGAGGGGGCTACCTTGGCCCGACGAGCAGTACTTC